This T cell receptor (beta chain) was sequenced during a study of T cell repertoires in cytomegalovirus infection. Whole-study context: Public TCR beta signatures indicated both CMV infection and matching HLA type.

The CDR3 runs 14 residues. Trimming removed 2 bases from V and 2 bases from J, with 9 bases in between. Germline V gives CDR1 SGHVS, CDR2 FNYEAQ. This clonotype was counted many times. Its target is unknown. One entry per CDR3 protein results from TCRdb running MiXCR on the reads. The sample lists fewer than 400,000 distinct CDR3 sequences, roughly 20% occurring once. Study-wide points: The ex vivo response showed dominance by HLA-C-restricted CMV-specific TCR beta clonotypes.

Input material: PBMCs. V gene TRBV7-6 combines with J gene TRBJ1-2, with D tentatively TRBD1 (6 bases). This receptor was taken from a human donor in good health (CMV status not recorded). Some clones in this sample may be carry-over from other donors' samples. The DNA of the CDR3 is TGTGCCAGCAGCTTAACAGGGACCAACTATGGCTACACCTTC. It specifies CASSLTGTNYGYTF.